These 10 T cell receptor beta chains were all obtained from the same sample, sequenced in a study of CD8 T cells in ankylosing spondylitis. Points from the study as a whole: Characteristic, it appeared, of ankylosing spondylitis blood was a TCR beta motif of fewer than 10 highly homologous variants.

Their antigens are not known. TCRdb called the 5' RACE reads again in MiXCR, with one record for every CDR3 protein. Counted here are 330,000 or so distinct CDR3 sequences, approximately 8.2% occurring once; the ten biggest clones make up just over 14%. The specimen was blood, either unsorted or a sorted T cell fraction (not recorded which). The receptors were sampled from a male donor with ankylosing spondylitis.

This clonotype turned up a few times. The chain uses TRBV20-1 and TRBJ2-1; D is possibly TRBD2 (6 bases). This CDR3 is 15 amino acids long. Germline V gene data show CDR1 as DFQATT and CDR2 as SNEGSKA (reference sequence). V lost 3 bases and J 0 bases, leaving 12 bases between the germline ends. This CDR3 is CSASAGTRSYNEQFF. The CDR3 coding sequence is TGCAGTGCTAGTGCCGGGACTCGCTCCTACAATGAGCAGTTCTTC.

There are many counts of this clonotype. The J gene is TRBJ2-3, the V gene TRBV9; D is tentatively TRBD1 or TRBD2 (6 bases each). Trimming cost V 0 bases and J 4 bases, with 9 bases left between them. The CDR3 consists of 14 residues. The V gene's germline CDR1 is SGDLS and CDR2 YYNGEE. The CDR3 sequence: CASSVVGGADTQYF. The CDR3 nucleotides are TGTGCCAGCAGCGTAGTGGGGGGCGCAGATACGCAGTATTTT.

The chain uses TRBV7-2 and TRBJ2-5, with TRBD2 matching 9 bases. V gave up 4 bases and J gave up 3 bases; unmatched junction bases: 3. The CDR3 is made up of 14 amino acids. The germline V gene encodes CDR1 SGHTA and CDR2 FQGNSA. CDR3 DNA sequence: TGTGCCAGCAGCTCTAGCGGGACCAAAGAGACCCAGTACTTC. The encoded protein is CASSSSGTKETQYF.

This clonotype was found many times. V gene TRBV6-1 combines with J gene TRBJ2-1; 10 nucleotides line up with TRBD2. Germline CDR1 MNHNS, CDR2 SASEGT. There are 15 residues in the CDR3. V shed 4 bases and J 4 bases; nucleotides not matched to a gene: 4. The CDR3 loop reads CASSVGTSVYNEQFF. Written as DNA, the CDR3 is TGTGCCAGCAGTGTGGGGACTAGCGTATACAATGAGCAGTTCTTC.

Written as DNA, the CDR3 is TGTGCCAGCAGTTTATTGGGGAACCACGGCACTGAAGCTTTCTTT. It yields the protein CASSLLGNHGTEAFF. The chain links TRBV28 to TRBJ1-1, with D unclear. V was clipped by 1 base and J by 4 bases, with 13 bases between them. Germline assignment: CDR1 MDHEN and CDR2 SYDVKM. The CDR3 has 15 residues.

V and J are TRBV7-3 and TRBJ2-3; a weak D match, TRBD2 (6 bases). V was shortened by 1 base and J by 2 bases, with 16 bases between the two germline ends. Germline V CDR1 and CDR2: SGHTA, FQGTGA. This CDR3 is 17 amino acids long. The CDR3 region is CASSLRRETSATDTQYF. CDR3 DNA: TGTGCCAGCAGCTTAAGGCGGGAAACTTCCGCCACAGATACGCAGTATTTT. The full variable domain, its missing parts supplied by reference TRBV7-3 and TRBJ2-3, is GAGVSQTPSNKVTEKGKYVELRCDPISGHTALYWYRQSLGQGPEFLIYFQGTGAADDSGLPNDRFFAVRPEGSVSTLKIQRTERGDSAVYLCASSLRRETSATDTQYFGPGTRLTVL.

A few counts support this clonotype. V is TRBV28 and J is TRBJ2-1, with D hard to call. The germline V and J ends were trimmed by 5 bases and 8 bases, with 22 bases remaining between them. The CDR3 sequence is 16 residues long. CDR1 is MDHEN and CDR2 is SYDVKM in the germline V gene. CDR3 in DNA: TGTGCCAGCAGTCCCGTGTTCCCCCCCGCTCGCGATGAGCAGTTCTTC. Translated, it gives CASSPVFPPARDEQFF.

The gene calls are TRBV25-1 and TRBJ1-6; 9 nucleotides align to TRBD1. The V gene end was trimmed by 3 bases and the J gene end by 7 bases; junction bases not matched to a gene: 4. CDR1 is MGHDK, CDR2 SYGVNS, per germline. This CDR3 is 15 amino acids long. The CDR3, as DNA: TGTGCCAGCAGTGATCAGACAGGGGGAAATTCACCCCTCCACTTT. This encodes CASSDQTGGNSPLHF.

This clonotype was observed many times. This chain links TRBV6-2 or TRBV6-3 with TRBJ2-1; D is ambiguous. Germline CDR1 and CDR2: MNHEY and SVGEGT. The CDR3 is 14 amino acids. V dropped 1 base and J dropped 4 bases, with 8 bases sitting between them. The CDR3 reads CASSYYGGYNEQFF. In DNA form, the CDR3 reads TGTGCCAGCAGTTACTATGGCGGTTACAATGAGCAGTTCTTC.

The sample holds a few counts of this clonotype. V usage is TRBV5-1 and J usage is TRBJ2-3, with a possible D match to TRBD2 (6 bases). CDR1 and CDR2 from the germline V gene are SGHRS and YFSETQ. V was pared by 4 bases and J by 4 bases, with 13 bases between. The CDR3 sequence is 14 residues long. CDR3 nucleotide sequence: TGCGCCAGCAGCGTTCAGACTAGTTCAGATACGCAGTATTTT. This translates into CASSVQTSSDTQYF.